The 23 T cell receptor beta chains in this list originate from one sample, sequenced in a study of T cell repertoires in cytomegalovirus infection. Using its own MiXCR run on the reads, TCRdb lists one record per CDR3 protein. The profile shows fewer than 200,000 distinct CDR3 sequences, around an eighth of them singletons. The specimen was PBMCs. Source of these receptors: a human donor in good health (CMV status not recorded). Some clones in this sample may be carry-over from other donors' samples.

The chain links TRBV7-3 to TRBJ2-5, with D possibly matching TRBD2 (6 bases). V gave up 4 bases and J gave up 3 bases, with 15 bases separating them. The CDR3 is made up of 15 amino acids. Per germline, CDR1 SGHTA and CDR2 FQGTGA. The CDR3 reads CASSSSGRQEETQYF. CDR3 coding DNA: TGTGCCAGCAGCTCCTCAGGGAGGCAAGAAGAGACCCAGTACTTC.

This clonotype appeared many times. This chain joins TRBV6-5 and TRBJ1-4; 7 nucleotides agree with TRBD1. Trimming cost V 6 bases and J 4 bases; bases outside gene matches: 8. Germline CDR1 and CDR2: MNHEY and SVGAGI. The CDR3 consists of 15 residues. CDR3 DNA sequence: TGTGCCAGCAGAACGGGACAGACCAATAATGAAAAACTGTTTTTT. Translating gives CASRTGQTNNEKLFF.

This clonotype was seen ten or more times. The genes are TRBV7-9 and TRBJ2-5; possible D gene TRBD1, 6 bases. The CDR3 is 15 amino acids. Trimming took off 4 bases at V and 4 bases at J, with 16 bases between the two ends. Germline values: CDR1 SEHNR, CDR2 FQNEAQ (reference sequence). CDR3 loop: CASSSGQLQRETQYF. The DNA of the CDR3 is TGTGCCAGCAGCTCGGGACAACTACAAAGAGAGACCCAGTACTTC.

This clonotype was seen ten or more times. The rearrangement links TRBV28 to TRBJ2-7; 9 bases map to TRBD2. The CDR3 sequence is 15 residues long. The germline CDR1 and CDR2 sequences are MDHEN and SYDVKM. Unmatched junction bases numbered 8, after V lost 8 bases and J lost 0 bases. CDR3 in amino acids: CASGTSGRSSYEQYF. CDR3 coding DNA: TGTGCCAGCGGAACAAGCGGGAGGTCCTCCTACGAGCAGTACTTC.

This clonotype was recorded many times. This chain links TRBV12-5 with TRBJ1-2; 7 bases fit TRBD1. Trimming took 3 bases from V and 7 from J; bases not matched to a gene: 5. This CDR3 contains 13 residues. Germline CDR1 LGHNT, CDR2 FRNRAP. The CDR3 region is CASGFRTGGGYTF. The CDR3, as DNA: TGTGCTAGTGGTTTTAGGACAGGTGGTGGCTACACCTTC.

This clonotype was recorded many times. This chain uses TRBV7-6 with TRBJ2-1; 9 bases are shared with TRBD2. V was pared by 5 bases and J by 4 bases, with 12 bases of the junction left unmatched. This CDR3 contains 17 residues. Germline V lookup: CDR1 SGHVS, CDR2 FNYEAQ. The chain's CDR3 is CASSPKMRTSAYNEQFF. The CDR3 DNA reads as TGTGCCAGCAGCCCTAAGATGAGGACTAGCGCATACAATGAGCAGTTCTTC. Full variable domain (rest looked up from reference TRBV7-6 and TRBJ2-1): GAGVSQSPRYKVTKRGQDVALRCDPISGHVSLYWYRQALGQGPEFLTYFNYEAQQDKSGLPNDRFSAERPEGSISTLTIQRTEQRDSAMYRCASSPKMRTSAYNEQFFGPGTRLTVL.

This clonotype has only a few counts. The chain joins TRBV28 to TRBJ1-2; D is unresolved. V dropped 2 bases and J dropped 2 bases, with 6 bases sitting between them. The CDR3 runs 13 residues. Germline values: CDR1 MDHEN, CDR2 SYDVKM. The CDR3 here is CASSLGENYGYTF. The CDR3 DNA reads TGTGCCAGCAGTTTAGGGGAGAACTATGGCTACACCTTC.

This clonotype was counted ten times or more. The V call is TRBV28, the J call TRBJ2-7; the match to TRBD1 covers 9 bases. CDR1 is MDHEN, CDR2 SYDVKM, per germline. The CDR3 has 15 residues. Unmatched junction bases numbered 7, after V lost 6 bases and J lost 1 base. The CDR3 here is CASSQSGTGSYEQYF. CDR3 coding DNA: TGTGCCAGCAGCCAATCCGGGACAGGGTCCTACGAGCAGTACTTC.

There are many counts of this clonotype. The CDR3 region has the DNA TGTGCCAGCAGCCGGGGGGGGGGATTTCAAGAGACCCAGTACTTC. Amino acids: CASSRGGGFQETQYF. This chain links TRBV7-8 with TRBJ2-5; 8 bases fit TRBD2. The CDR3 is made up of 15 amino acids. After removal of 5 bases from V and 2 bases from J, the junction contained 7 bases not matched to a gene. Germline-derived CDR1 and CDR2 are SGHVS and FQNEAQ.

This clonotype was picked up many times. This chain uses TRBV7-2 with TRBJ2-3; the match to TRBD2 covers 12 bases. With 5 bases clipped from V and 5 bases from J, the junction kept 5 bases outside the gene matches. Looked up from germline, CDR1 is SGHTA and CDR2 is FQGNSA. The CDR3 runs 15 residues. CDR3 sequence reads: CASSASGGARDTQYF. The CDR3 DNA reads TGTGCCAGCAGCGCTAGCGGGGGGGCCAGAGATACGCAGTATTTT.

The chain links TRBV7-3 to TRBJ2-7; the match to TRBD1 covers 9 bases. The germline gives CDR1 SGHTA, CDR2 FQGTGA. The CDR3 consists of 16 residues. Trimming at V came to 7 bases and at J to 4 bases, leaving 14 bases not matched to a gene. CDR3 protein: CASIYRDRASMYEQYF. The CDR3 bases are TGTGCCAGCATCTACCGGGACAGGGCTTCGATGTACGAGCAGTACTTC.

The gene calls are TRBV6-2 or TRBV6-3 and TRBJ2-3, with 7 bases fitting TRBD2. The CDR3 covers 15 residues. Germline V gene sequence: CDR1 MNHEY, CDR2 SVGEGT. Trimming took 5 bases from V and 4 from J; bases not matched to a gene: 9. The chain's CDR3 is CASSGSLGGADTQYF. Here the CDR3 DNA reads TGTGCCAGCAGTGGTTCGCTGGGAGGGGCAGATACGCAGTATTTT.

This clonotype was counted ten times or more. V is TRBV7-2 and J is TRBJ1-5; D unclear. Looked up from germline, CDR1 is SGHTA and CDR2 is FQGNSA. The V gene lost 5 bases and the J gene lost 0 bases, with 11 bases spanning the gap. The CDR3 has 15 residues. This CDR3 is CASSRIQYSNQPQHF. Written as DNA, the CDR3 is TGTGCCAGCAGCCGGATCCAATATAGCAATCAGCCCCAGCATTTT.

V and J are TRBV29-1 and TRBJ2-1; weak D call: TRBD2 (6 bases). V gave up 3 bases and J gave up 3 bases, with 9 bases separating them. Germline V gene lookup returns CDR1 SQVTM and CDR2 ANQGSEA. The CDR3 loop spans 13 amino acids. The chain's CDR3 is CSVEEGNYNEQFF. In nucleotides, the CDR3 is TGCAGCGTTGAGGAGGGGAACTACAATGAGCAGTTCTTC.

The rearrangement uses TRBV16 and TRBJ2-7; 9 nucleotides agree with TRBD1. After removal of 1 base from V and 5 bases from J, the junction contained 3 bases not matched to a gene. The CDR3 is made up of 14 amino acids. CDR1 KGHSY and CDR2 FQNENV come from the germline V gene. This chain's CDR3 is CASSQFWDRDEQYF. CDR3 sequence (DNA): TGTGCCAGCAGCCAATTCTGGGACAGGGACGAGCAGTACTTC.

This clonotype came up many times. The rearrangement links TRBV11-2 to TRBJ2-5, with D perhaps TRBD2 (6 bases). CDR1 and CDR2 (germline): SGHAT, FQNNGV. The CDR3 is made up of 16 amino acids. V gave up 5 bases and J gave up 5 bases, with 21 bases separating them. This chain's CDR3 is CASSPRRLSGGETQYF. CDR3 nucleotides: TGTGCCAGCAGCCCCCGCCGGTTGAGCGGAGGGGAGACCCAGTACTTC.

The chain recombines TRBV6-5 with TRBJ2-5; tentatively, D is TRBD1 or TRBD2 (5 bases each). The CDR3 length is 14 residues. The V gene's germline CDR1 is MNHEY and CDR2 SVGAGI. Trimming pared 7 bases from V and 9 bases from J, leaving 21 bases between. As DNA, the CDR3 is TGTGCCAGCACCGACGGGACCGGGCCGCTGGCCCAGTACTTC. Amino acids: CASTDGTGPLAQYF.

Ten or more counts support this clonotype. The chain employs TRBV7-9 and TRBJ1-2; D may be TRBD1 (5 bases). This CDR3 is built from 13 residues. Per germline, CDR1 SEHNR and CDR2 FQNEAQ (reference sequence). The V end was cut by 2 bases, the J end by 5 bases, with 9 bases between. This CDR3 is CASSLPGRYGYTF. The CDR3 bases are TGTGCCAGCAGCTTACCAGGGAGGTATGGCTACACCTTC.

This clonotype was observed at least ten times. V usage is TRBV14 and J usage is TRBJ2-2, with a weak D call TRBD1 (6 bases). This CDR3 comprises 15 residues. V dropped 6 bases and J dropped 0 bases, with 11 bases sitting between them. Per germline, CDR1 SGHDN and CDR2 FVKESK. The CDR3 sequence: CASRHRESNTGELFF. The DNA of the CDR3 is TGTGCCAGCAGACACAGGGAGTCGAACACCGGGGAGCTGTTTTTT.

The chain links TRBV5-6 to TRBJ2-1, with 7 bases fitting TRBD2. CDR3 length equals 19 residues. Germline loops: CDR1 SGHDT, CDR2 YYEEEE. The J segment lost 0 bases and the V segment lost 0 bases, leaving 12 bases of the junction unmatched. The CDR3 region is CASSLVLSGFSHSYNEQFF. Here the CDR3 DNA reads TGTGCCAGCAGCTTGGTGCTTAGCGGGTTCTCCCACTCCTACAATGAGCAGTTCTTC.

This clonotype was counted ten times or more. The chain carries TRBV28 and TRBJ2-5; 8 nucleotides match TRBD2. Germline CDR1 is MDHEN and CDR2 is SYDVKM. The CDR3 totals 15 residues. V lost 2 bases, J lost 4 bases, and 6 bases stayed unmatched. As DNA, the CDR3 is TGTGCCAGCAGTTTACGGGAGGGGGAACGAGAGACCCAGTACTTC. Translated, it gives CASSLREGERETQYF.

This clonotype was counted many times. CDR3 nucleotide sequence: TGCAGCGGGGGACCCTATGGCGGAGGCACAGATACGCAGTATTTT. This translates into CSGGPYGGGTDTQYF. The gene calls are TRBV29-1 and TRBJ2-3; D may be TRBD1 or TRBD2 (5 bases each). The CDR3 spans 15 residues. Per germline, CDR1 SQVTM and CDR2 ANQGSEA. V gave up 7 bases and J gave up 1 base, with 18 bases separating them.

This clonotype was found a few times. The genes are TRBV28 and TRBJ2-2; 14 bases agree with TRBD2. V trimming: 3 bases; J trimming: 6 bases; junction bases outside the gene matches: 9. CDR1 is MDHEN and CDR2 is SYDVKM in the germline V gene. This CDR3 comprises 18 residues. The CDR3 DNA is TGTGCCAGCAGTTTGACCCCCGGGACTAGCGGGAGATCCGGGGAGCTGTTTTTT. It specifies CASSLTPGTSGRSGELFF.